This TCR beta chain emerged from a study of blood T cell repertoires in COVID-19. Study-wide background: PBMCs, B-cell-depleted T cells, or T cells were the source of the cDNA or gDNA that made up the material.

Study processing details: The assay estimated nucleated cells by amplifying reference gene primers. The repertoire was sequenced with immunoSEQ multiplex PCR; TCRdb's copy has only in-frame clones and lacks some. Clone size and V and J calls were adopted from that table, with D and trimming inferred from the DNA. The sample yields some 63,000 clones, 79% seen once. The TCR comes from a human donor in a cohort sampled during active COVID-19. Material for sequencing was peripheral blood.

The CDR3: CASSNHRTSSGNTIYF. The CDR3 DNA follows: TGTGCCAGCAGCAACCACAGGACGAGCTCTGGAAACACCATATATTTT. This chain joins TRBV3-1 (or the pseudogene TRBV3-2) and TRBJ1-3; D might be TRBD1 (5 bases). V lost 5 bases and J 0 bases, leaving 14 bases between the germline ends. CDR3 length: 16 residues. The V gene's germline CDR1 is LGHDT and CDR2 YNNKEL (reference sequence).